This T cell receptor (beta chain) was obtained from a study of naive CD8 T cells in extremely preterm neonates. Study-wide background: Reported adult age range differs: roughly 25-55 years versus about 20-50 years. Findings of the study overall: Preterm neonates had significantly lower iChao1 richness than other age groups. Preterm CDR3s were shorter than older groups', with fewer N additions and less trimming.

Germline assignment: CDR1 MNHEY and CDR2 SVGAGI. Trimming pared 2 bases from V and 4 bases from J, leaving 11 bases between. The CDR3 loop spans 14 amino acids. Sequencing was performed with immunoSEQ multiplex PCR; in TCRdb, only in-frame clones are kept and a portion is missing. The repertoire consists of about 5,500 clones, with around 97% occurring once and the leading ten covering around 0.71%. For this clone: As yet, its antigen is unknown.

About 20,000 to 110,000 naive CD8+ T cells were sorted per sample. The sequence derives from a human donor in good health. The V and J genes are TRBV6-5 and TRBJ1-2, with a tentative D call TRBD1 (5 bases). Sequencing was performed on naive CD8+ T cells from blood. In DNA form, the CDR3 reads TGTGCCAGCAGTTACGATGGGACTAGCTATGGCTACACCTTC. Its translation is CASSYDGTSYGYTF.